The next 5 T cell receptor beta chains were all read from a single sample in a study of cytomegalovirus exposure and HLA in healthy donors. The PCR used 60 Vbeta and 13 Jbeta primers. The method was immunoSEQ multiplex PCR; TCRdb's version includes in-frame clones alone and lacks a portion of them. The sample holds around 130,000 clones, roughly three fifths seen once. The specimen sequenced was PBMCs. These TCRs come from a woman aged 55-75 years in good health and CMV-seronegative.

In DNA, the CDR3 is TGCGCCAGCAGCTTGGTTCAGGGAACTGAAGCTTTCTTT. Translation gives CASSLVQGTEAFF. This chain uses TRBV5-1 with TRBJ1-1; the D gene is possibly TRBD1 (5 bases). The CDR3 is 13 amino acids. The germline V and J ends were trimmed by 0 bases and 5 bases, with 8 bases remaining between them. Germline-derived CDR1 and CDR2 are SGHRS and YFSETQ.

Only one count was recorded for this clone. The gene calls are TRBV6-6 and TRBJ1-1, with no clear D. CDR1 and CDR2 (germline): MNHNY, SVGAGI (reference sequence). Trimming pared 6 bases from V and 5 bases from J, leaving 10 bases between. CDR3 size: 12 residues. CDR3 bases: TGTGCCAGCAGATTTCGGGAGACTGAAGCTTTCTTT. Its translation is CASRFRETEAFF.

For the CDR3, the DNA is TGTGCCAGCACCTTGGAGGGACAGGGAAGCAATGAGCAGTTCTTC. This sequence encodes CASTLEGQGSNEQFF. J is TRBJ2-1 and V is TRBV28, with 9 bases matching TRBD1. With V trimmed by 7 bases and J by 6 bases, 10 bases remained unmatched. The CDR3 runs to 15 residues. In germline, CDR1 is MDHEN, CDR2 SYDVKM.

The genes are TRBV10-3 and TRBJ2-1; TRBD1 aligns across 10 bases. This CDR3 spans 14 amino acids. Germline V CDR1 and CDR2: ENHRY, SYGVKD. Germline trimming cut 6 bases from V and 5 bases from J; bases unmatched to any gene: 4. The DNA of the CDR3 is TGTGCCATCAGCCCAGGACAGGGGGACAATGAGCAGTTCTTC. This encodes CAISPGQGDNEQFF.

This clone was detected only a few times. The chain employs TRBV9 and TRBJ2-5; D is possibly TRBD1 (6 bases). Germline V gene lookup returns CDR1 SGDLS and CDR2 YYNGEE. V shed 4 bases and J shed 1 base, with 17 bases lying between them. The CDR3 length is 16 residues. The CDR3 coding sequence is TGTGCCAGCAGCAATCACCCCGGCAGGGGCCAAGAGACCCAGTACTTC. This sequence encodes CASSNHPGRGQETQYF.